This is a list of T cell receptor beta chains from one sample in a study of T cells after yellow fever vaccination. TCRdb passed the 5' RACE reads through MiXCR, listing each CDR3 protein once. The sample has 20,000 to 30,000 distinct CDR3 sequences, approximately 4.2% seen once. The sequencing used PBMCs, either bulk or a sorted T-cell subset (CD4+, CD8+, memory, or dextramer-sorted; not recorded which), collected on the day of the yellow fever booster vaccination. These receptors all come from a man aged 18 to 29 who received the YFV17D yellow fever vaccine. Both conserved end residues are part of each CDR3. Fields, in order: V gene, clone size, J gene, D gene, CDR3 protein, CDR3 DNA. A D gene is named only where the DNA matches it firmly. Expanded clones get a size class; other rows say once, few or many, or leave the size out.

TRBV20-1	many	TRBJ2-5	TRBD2	CSARPLAGASETQYF	TGCAGTGCTAGACCCCTAGCGGGGGCGTCGGAGACCCAGTACTTC
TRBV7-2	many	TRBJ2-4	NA	CASSFSRVGIQYF	TGTGCCAGCAGCTTCTCCAGGGTGGGCATTCAGTACTTC
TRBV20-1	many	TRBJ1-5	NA	CSAIDGTNQPQHF	TGCAGTGCTATTGACGGGACCAATCAGCCCCAGCATTTT
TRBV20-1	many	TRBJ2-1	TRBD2	CSARGVSGIEQFF	TGCAGTGCTAGAGGGGTTAGCGGGATTGAGCAGTTCTTC
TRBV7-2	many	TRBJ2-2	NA	CASSGYKNTGELFF	TGTGCCAGCAGCGGTTACAAGAACACCGGGGAGCTGTTTTTT
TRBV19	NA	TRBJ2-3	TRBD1	CASSLRQGDTQYF	TGTGCCAGTAGTCTCCGACAGGGAGATACGCAGTATTTT
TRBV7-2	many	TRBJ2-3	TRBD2	CASSTRSGGDTQYF	TGTGCCAGCAGCACACGAAGCGGGGGAGATACGCAGTATTTT
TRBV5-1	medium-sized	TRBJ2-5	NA	CASSSGGTGGLQETQYF	TGCGCCAGCAGCTCCGGGGGGACAGGAGGGCTCCAAGAGACCCAGTACTTC
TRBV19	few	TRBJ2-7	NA	CASSLSQGVPSYEQYF	TGTGCCAGTAGTTTAAGCCAGGGAGTCCCCTCCTACGAGCAGTACTTC
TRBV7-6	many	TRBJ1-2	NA	CASTREGVGYTF	TGTGCCAGCACACGTGAGGGAGTCGGCTACACCTTC
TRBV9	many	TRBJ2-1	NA	CASSASPGVGDEQFF	TGTGCCAGCAGCGCAAGCCCCGGGGTCGGGGATGAGCAGTTCTTC
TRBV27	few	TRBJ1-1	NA	CASSLYGPGTEAFF	TGTGCCAGCAGTTTATATGGGCCGGGCACTGAAGCTTTCTTT
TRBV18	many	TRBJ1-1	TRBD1	CASSPGTGGTEAFF	TGTGCCAGCTCACCGGGGACAGGGGGTACTGAAGCTTTCTTT
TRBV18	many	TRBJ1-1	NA	CASSPGEGTEAFF	TGTGCCAGCTCACCAGGGGAGGGCACTGAAGCTTTCTTT
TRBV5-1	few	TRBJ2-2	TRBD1	CASSTDREHGELFF	TGCGCCAGCAGCACCGACAGGGAGCACGGGGAGCTGTTTTTT
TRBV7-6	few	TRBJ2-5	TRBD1	CASSLGPGGSETQYF	TGTGCCAGCAGCTTAGGTCCAGGGGGCTCAGAGACCCAGTACTTC
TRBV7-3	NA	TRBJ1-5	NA	CASSPGVNQPQHF	TGTGCCAGCAGCCCCGGGGTCAATCAGCCCCAGCATTTT